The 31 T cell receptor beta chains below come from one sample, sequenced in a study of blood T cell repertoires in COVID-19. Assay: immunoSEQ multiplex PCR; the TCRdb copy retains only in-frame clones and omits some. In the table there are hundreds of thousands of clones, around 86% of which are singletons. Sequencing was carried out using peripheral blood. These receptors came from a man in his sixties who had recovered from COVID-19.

The CDR3: CASSLGLLAGGVIDTQYF. Here the CDR3 DNA reads TGTGCCAGCAGCTTAGGCCTGCTAGCGGGAGGGGTAATAGATACGCAGTATTTT. This sequence joins TRBV7-2 and TRBJ2-3; 12 bases are shared with TRBD2. Germline CDR1 is SGHTA and CDR2 is FQGNSA. The J segment lost 5 bases and the V segment lost 1 base, leaving 10 bases of the junction unmatched. The CDR3 spans 18 residues.

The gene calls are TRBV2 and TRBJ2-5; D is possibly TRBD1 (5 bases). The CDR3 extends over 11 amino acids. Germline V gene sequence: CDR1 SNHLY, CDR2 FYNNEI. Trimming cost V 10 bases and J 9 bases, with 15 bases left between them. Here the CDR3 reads CATTSIGAQYF. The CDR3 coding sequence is TGTGCCACCACAAGTATAGGGGCCCAGTACTTC. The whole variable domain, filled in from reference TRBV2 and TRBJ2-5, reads EPEVTQTPSHQVTQMGQEVILRCVPISNHLYFYWYRQILGQKVEFLVSFYNNEISEKSEIFDDQFSVERPDGSNFTLKIRSTKLEDSAMYFCATTSIGAQYFGPGTRLLVL.

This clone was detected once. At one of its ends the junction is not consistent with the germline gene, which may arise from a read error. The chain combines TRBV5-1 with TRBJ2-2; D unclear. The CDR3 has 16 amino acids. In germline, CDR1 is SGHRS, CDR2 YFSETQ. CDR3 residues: CASSLVGPRNTGELFF. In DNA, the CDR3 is TGCGCCAGCAGTTTGGTTGGGCCCAGGAACACCGGGGAGCTGTTTTTT.

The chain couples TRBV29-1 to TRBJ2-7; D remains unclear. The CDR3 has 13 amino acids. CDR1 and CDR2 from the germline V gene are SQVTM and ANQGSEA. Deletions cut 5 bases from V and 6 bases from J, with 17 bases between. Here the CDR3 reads CSVSLSRYSEQYF. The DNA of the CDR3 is TGCAGCGTTTCTCTCTCACGCTACTCCGAGCAGTACTTC.

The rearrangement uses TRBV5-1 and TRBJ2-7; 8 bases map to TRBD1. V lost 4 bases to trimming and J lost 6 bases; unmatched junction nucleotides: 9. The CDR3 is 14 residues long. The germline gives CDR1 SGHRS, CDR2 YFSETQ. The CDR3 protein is CASSDTRGPVEQYF. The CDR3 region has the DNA TGCGCCAGCAGCGATACCAGGGGGCCGGTCGAGCAGTACTTC.

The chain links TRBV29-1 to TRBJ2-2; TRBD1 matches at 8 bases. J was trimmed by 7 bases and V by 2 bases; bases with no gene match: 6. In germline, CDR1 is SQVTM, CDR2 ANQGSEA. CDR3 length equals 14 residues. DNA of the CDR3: TGCAGCGTTGAATATGGGACAGGCAGCGGGGAGCTGTTTTTT. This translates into CSVEYGTGSGELFF.

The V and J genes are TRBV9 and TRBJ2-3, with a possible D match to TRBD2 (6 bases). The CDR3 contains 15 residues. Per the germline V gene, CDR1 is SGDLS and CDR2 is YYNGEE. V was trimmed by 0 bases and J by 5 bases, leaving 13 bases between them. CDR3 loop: CASSVEGRRGDTQYF. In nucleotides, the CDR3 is TGTGCCAGCAGCGTAGAGGGCAGGCGGGGAGATACGCAGTATTTT.

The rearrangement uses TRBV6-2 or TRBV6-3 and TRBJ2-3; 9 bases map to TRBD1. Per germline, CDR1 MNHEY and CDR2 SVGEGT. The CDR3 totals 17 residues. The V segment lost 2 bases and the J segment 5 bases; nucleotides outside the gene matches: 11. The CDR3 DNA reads TGTGCCAGCAGTTACCCAAAGCCGGGACAGGGAAGAGATACGCAGTATTTT. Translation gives CASSYPKPGQGRDTQYF.

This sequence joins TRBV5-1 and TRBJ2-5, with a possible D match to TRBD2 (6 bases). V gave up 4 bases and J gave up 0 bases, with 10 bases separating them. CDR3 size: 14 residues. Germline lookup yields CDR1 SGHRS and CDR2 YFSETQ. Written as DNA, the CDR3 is TGCGCCAGCAGCCTCGGGACTTACCAAGAGACCCAGTACTTC. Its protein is CASSLGTYQETQYF.

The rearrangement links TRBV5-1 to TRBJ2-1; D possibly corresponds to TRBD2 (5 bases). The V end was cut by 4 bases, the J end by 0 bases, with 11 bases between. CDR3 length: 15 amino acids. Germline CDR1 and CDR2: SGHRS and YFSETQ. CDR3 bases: TGCGCCAGCAGCCCTACGGGAAGCTCCTACAATGAGCAGTTCTTC. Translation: CASSPTGSSYNEQFF.

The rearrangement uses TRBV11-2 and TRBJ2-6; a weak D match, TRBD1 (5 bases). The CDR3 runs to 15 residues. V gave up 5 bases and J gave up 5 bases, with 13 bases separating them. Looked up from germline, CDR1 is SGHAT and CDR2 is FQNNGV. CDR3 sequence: CASSSQGTRANVLTF. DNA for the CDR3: TGTGCCAGCAGCAGTCAGGGAACTAGGGCCAACGTCCTGACTTTC.

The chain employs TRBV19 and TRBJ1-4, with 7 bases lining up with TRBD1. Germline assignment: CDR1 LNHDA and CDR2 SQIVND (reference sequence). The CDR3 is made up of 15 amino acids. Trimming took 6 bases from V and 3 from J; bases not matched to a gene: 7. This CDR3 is CASSIQGYPNEKLFF. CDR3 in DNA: TGTGCCAGTAGCATACAGGGGTATCCTAATGAAAAACTGTTTTTT.

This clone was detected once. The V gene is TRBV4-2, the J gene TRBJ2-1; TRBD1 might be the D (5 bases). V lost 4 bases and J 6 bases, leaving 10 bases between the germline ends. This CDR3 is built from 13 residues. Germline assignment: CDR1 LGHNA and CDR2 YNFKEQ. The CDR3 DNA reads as TGTGCCAGCAGCCCCACAGGAATCAATGAGCAGTTCTTC. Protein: CASSPTGINEQFF.

CDR3 bases: TGTGCCAGCAGGGACAAGAACACTGAAGCTTTCTTT. Protein: CASRDKNTEAFF. The V and J genes are TRBV28 and TRBJ1-1; D perhaps matches TRBD1 (5 bases). Germline CDR1 MDHEN, CDR2 SYDVKM. Trimming cost V 6 bases and J 1 base, with 6 bases left between them. The CDR3 consists of 12 residues. The full variable domain, rest sourced from reference TRBV28 and TRBJ1-1, is DVKVTQSSRYLVKRTGEKVFLECVQDMDHENMFWYRQDPGLGLRLIYFSYDVKMKEKGDIPEGYSVSREKKERFSLILESASTNQTSMYLCASRDKNTEAFFGQGTRLTVV.

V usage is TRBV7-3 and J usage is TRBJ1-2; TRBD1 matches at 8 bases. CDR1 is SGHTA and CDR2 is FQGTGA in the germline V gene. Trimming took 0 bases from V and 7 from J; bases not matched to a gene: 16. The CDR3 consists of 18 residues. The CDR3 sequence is CASSLTGQVNRLDGGYTF. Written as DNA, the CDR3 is TGTGCCAGCAGCTTAACGGGACAGGTCAACCGACTGGACGGTGGCTACACCTTC. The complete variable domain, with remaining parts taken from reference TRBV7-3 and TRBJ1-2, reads GAGVSQTPSNKVTEKGKYVELRCDPISGHTALYWYRQSLGQGPEFLIYFQGTGAADDSGLPNDRFFAVRPEGSVSTLKIQRTERGDSAVYLCASSLTGQVNRLDGGYTFGSGTRLTVV.

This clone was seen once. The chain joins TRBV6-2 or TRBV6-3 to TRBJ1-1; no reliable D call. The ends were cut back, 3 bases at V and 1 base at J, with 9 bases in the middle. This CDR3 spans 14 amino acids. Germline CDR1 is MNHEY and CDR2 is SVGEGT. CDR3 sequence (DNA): TGTGCCAGCAGTTATGGAGGCCCGAACACTGAAGCTTTCTTT. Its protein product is CASSYGGPNTEAFF.

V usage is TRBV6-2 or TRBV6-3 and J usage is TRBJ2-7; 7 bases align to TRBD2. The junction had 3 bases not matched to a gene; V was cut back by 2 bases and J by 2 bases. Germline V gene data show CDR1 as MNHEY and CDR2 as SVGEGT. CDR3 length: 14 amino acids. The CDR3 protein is CASSYPRGAYEQYF. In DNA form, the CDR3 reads TGTGCCAGCAGTTACCCCCGGGGGGCCTACGAGCAGTACTTC.

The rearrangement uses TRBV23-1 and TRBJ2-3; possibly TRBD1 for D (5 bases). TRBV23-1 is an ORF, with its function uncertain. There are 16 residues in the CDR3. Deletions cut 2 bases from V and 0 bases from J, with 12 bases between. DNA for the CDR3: TGCGCCAGCAGTCAACAGGGATCTCCTAGCACAGATACGCAGTATTTT. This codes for CASSQQGSPSTDTQYF.

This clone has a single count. The CDR3 reads CASTLKGGDTGELFF. CDR3 DNA sequence: TGCGCCAGCACGCTGAAAGGGGGCGACACCGGGGAGCTGTTTTTT. The chain uses TRBV4-1 and TRBJ2-2; TRBD1 agrees at 7 bases. The CDR3 length is 15 residues. Trimming at V came to 7 bases and at J to 3 bases, leaving 8 bases not matched to a gene. Germline V gives CDR1 MGHRA, CDR2 YSYEKL.

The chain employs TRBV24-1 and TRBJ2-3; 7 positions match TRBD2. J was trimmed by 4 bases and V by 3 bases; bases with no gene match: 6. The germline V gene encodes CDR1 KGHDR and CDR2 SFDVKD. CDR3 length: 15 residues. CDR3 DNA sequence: TGTGCCACCAGTGATGTGGGGGGGGTGGCAGATACGCAGTATTTT. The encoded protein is CATSDVGGVADTQYF.

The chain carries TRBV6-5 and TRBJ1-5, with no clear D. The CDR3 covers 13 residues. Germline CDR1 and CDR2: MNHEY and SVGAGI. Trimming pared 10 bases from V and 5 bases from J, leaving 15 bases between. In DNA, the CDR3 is TGTGCCAACGAGACGGGGATCCATCAGCCCCAGCATTTT. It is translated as CANETGIHQPQHF.

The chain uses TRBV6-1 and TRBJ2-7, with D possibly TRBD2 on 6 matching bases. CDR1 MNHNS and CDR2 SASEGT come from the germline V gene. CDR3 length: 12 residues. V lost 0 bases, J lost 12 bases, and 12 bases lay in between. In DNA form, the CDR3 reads TGTGCCAGCAGTGAAGCGTCGGGGGTGAGGTACTTC. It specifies CASSEASGVRYF.

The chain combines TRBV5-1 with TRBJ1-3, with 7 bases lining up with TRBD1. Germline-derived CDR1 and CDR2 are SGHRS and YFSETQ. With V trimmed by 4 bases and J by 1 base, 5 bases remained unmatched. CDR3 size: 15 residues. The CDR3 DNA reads TGCGCCAGCAGCACAGGGGAATCGTCTGGAAACACCATATATTTT. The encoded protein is CASSTGESSGNTIYF. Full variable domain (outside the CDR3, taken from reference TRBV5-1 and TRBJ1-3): KAGVTQTPRYLIKTRGQQVTLSCSPISGHRSVSWYQQTPGQGLQFLFEYFSETQRNKGNFPGRFSGRQFSNSRSEMNVSTLELGDSALYLCASSTGESSGNTIYFGEGSWLTVV.

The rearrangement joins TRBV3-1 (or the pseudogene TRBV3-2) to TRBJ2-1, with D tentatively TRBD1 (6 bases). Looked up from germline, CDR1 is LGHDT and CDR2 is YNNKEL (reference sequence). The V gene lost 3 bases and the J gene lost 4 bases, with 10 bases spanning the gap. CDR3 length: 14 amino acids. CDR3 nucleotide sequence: TGTGCCAGCAGCCACAGGGGTGGATACAATGAGCAGTTCTTC. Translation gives CASSHRGGYNEQFF.

The CDR3: CASSQDDRGYTEAFF. Written as DNA, the CDR3 is TGCGCCAGCAGCCAAGATGATCGGGGATACACTGAAGCTTTCTTT. The V call is TRBV4-3, the J call TRBJ1-1; D not certain. The V gene lost 0 bases and the J gene lost 3 bases, with 11 bases spanning the gap. This CDR3 comprises 15 residues. CDR1 is LGHNA, CDR2 YSLEER, per germline.

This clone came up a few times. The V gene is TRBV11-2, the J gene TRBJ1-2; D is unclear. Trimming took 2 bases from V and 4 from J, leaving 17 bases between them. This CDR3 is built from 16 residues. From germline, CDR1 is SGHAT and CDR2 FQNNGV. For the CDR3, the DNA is TGTGCCAGCAGCTTATCGGCAACCGTTCGGGGCTATGGCTACACCTTC. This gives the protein CASSLSATVRGYGYTF.

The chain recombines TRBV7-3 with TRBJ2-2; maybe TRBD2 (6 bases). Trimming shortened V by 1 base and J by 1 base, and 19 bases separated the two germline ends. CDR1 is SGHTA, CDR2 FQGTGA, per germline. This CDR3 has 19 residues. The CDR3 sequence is CASSLMALGSGGNTGELFF. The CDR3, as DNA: TGTGCCAGCAGCTTAATGGCCCTGGGTAGCGGAGGGAACACCGGGGAGCTGTTTTTT.

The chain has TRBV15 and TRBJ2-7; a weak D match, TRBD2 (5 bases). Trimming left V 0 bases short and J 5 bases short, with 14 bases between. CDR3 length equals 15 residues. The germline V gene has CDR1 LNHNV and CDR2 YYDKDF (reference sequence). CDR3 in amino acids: CATSRDREGFNEQYF. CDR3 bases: TGTGCCACCAGCAGAGATCGTGAGGGTTTCAACGAGCAGTACTTC.

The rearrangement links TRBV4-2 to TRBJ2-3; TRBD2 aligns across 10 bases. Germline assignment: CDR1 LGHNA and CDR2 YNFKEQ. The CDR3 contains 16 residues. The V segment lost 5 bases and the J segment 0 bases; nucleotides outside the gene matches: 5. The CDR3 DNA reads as TGTGCCAGCAGCGATCTAGCGGGGGCCAGCACAGATACGCAGTATTTT. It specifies CASSDLAGASTDTQYF.

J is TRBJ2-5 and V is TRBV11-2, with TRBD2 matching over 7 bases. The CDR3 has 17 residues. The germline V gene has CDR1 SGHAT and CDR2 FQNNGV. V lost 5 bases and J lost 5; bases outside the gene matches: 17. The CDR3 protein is CASSTLRGGSSVETQYF. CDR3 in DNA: TGTGCCAGCAGCACCCTCCGGGGCGGGAGTTCCGTGGAGACCCAGTACTTC.

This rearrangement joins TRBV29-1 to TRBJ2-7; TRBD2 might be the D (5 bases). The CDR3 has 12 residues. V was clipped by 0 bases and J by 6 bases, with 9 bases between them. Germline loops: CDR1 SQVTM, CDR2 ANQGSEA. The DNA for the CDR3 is TGCAGCGTTGAAGATGTCAGCGGCGAGCAGTACTTC. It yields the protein CSVEDVSGEQYF.